Detailed here is one T cell receptor (beta chain). Its specificity is unknown. This CDR3 has 13 amino acids. In germline, CDR1 is KGHSH, CDR2 LQKENI. V lost 6 bases to trimming and J lost 3 bases; unmatched junction nucleotides: 4. The sample comes from a study of cytomegalovirus exposure and HLA in healthy donors. Study results and caveats: Specific recognition of CMV antigens was confirmed in vitro for a few chains (all CMV-associated). An analysis was carried out at a later point. It showed that HLA-associated TCR beta chains were more clonally expanded than equally common non-associated chains. Later analysis identified several of the most significant clusters that appeared linked to common viral pathogens. The authors later linked a missense DCLRE1C variant to TCR beta V- and J-gene trimming.

PCR amplification relied on 60 Vbeta primers (plus 13 Jbeta primers). The protocol was immunoSEQ multiplex PCR, while the TCRdb copy is restricted to in-frame clones and leaves out a portion. This repertoire comprises approximately 190,000 clones; its ten largest clones make up less than 0.85%. The sequence was collected from a boy between 10 and 17 years old in good health and CMV-seronegative. The specimen sequenced was PBMCs. The J gene is TRBJ2-5, the V gene TRBV18, with 7 bases identical to TRBD2. The CDR3 here is CASSPGTKETQYF. CDR3 DNA sequence: TGTGCCAGCTCCCCCGGGACTAAAGAGACCCAGTACTTC. The complete variable domain, with remaining parts taken from reference TRBV18 and TRBJ2-5, reads NAGVMQNPRHLVRRRGQEARLRCSPMKGHSHVYWYRQLPEEGLKFMVYLQKENIIDESGMPKERFSAEFPKEGPSILRIQQVVRGDSAAYFCASSPGTKETQYFGPGTRLLVL.